The T cell receptor beta chain under discussion was sequenced for a study of blood T cell repertoires in COVID-19. Study as a whole: The United States, Italy and Spain provided the acute and convalescent COVID-19 samples. From T cells, B-cell-depleted T cells, or PBMCs came the material, which was cDNA or gDNA.

This clone occurred once. Authors' data handling: Counts of nucleated cells, estimated from reference gene primer amplification, were obtained. Generated by immunoSEQ multiplex PCR, the TCRdb table keeps only in-frame clones and is missing some. V, J and clone size derive from that table, while D and trimming were established from the DNA sequence. The top ten clones hold around 2.4% of a sample with about 210,000 clones, around 84% of them seen once. The sequenced sample was peripheral blood. This receptor was identified in a man aged 40-50 years who had recovered from COVID-19.

CDR3 in amino acids: CAWGRDYNSPLHF. The CDR3 bases are TGTGCCTGGGGCAGGGATTATAATTCACCCCTCCACTTT. This sequence joins TRBV30 and TRBJ1-6; D is perhaps TRBD1 (5 bases). V was clipped by 5 bases and J by 4 bases, with 9 bases between them. Germline V gene data show CDR1 as GTSNPN and CDR2 as SVGIG (reference sequence). The CDR3 is made up of 13 amino acids.